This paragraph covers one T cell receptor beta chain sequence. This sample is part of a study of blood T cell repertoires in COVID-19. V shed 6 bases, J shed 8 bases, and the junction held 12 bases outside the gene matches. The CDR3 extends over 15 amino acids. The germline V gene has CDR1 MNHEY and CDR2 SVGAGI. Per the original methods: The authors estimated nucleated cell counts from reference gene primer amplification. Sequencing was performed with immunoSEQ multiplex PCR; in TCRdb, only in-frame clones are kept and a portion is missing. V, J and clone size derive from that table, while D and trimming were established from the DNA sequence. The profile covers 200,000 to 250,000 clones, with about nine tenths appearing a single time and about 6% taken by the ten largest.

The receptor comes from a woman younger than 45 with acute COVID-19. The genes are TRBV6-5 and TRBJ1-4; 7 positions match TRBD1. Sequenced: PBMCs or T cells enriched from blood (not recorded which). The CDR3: CASSLQGGSGEKLFF. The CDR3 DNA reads TGTGCCAGCAGCCTACAAGGGGGCAGTGGGGAAAAACTGTTTTTT.